The sequence of this TCR beta chain was determined in a study of T cells in localized non-small cell lung cancer. This CDR3 contains 14 residues. Trimming left V 2 bases short and J 4 bases short, with 12 bases between. Germline V lookup: CDR1 SGHRS, CDR2 YFSETQ. The assay was immunoSEQ multiplex PCR, and TCRdb's table has in-frame clones only and misses some. The sample has roughly 24,000 clones; 81% are singletons. This material consisted of peripheral blood, taken before any cancer treatment. This sequence was found in a man aged 40 to 70 with stage III squamous cell lung carcinoma. This chain links TRBV5-1 with TRBJ2-5; either TRBD1 or TRBD2 may fit D (6 bases each). The CDR3 region has the DNA TGCGCCAGCAGCTTTGGAGGGGGGACAGAGACCCAGTACTTC. Residues: CASSFGGGTETQYF.